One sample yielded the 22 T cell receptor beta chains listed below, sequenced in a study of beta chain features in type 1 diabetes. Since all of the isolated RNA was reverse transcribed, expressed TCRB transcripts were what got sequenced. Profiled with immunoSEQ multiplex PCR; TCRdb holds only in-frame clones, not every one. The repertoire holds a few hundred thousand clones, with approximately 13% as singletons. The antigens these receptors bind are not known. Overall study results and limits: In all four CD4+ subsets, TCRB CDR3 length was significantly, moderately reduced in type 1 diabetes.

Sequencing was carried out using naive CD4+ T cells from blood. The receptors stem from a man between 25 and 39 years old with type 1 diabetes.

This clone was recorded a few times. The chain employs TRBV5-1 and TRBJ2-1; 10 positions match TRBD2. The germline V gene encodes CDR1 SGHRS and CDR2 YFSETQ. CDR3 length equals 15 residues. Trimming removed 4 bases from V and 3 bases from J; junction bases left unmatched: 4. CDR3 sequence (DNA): TGCGCCAGCAGCGATACTAGCGGGGACTACAATGAGCAGTTCTTC. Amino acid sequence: CASSDTSGDYNEQFF. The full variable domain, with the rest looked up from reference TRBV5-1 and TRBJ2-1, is KAGVTQTPRYLIKTRGQQVTLSCSPISGHRSVSWYQQTPGQGLQFLFEYFSETQRNKGNFPGRFSGRQFSNSRSEMNVSTLELGDSALYLCASSDTSGDYNEQFFGPGTRLTVL.

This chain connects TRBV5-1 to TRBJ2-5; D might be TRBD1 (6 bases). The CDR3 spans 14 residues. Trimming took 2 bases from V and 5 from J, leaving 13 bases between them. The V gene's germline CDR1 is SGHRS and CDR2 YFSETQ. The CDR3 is CASSFQGILETQYF. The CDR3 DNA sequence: TGCGCCAGCAGCTTCCAGGGGATCTTGGAGACCCAGTACTTC.

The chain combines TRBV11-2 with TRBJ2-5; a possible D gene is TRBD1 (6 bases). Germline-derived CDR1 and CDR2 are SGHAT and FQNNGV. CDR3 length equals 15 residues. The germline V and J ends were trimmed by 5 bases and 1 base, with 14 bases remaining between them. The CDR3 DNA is TGTGCCAGCAGCGCGCCCCAGGGGCTCCAAGAGACCCAGTACTTC. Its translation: CASSAPQGLQETQYF.

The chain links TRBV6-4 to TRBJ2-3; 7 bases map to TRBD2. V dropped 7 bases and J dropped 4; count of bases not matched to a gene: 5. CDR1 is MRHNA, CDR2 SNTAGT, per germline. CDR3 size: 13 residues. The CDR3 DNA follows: TGTGCCAGCAAGGCGGGAGCGGCAGATACGCAGTATTTT. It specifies CASKAGAADTQYF.

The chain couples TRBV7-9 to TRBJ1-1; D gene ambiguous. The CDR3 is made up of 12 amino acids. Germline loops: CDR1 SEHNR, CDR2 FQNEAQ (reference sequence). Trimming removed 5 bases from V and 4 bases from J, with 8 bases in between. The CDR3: CASSHLSTEAFF. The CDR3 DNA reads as TGTGCCAGCAGCCATCTTAGCACTGAAGCTTTCTTT.

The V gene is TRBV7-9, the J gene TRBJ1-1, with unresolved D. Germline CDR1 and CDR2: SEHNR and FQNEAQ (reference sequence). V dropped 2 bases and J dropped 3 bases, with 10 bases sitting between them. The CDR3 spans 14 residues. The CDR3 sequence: CASSLLVEDTEAFF. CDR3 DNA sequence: TGTGCCAGCAGCTTATTGGTAGAGGACACTGAAGCTTTCTTT. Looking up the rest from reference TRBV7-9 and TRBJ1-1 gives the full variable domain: DTGVSQNPRHKITKRGQNVTFRCDPISEHNRLYWYRQTLGQGPEFLTYFQNEAQLEKSRLLSDRFSAERPKGSFSTLEIQRTEQGDSAMYLCASSLLVEDTEAFFGQGTRLTVV.

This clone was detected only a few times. In DNA, the CDR3 is TGTGCCAGCAGCCAAGTGGCGGGGGGGCCAGGCAATGAGCAGTTCTTC. Protein product: CASSQVAGGPGNEQFF. The rearrangement joins TRBV4-2 to TRBJ2-1, with 9 nucleotides matching TRBD2. Germline-derived CDR1 and CDR2 are LGHNA and YNFKEQ. The CDR3 runs to 16 residues. The ends lost 1 base at V and 6 bases at J; junction bases unmatched: 7.

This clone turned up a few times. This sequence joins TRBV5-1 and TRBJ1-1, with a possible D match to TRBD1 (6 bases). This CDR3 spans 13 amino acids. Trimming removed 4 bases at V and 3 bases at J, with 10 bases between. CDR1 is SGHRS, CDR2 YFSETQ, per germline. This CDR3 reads CASSAWTDTEAFF. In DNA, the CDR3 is TGCGCCAGCAGCGCCTGGACAGACACTGAAGCTTTCTTT. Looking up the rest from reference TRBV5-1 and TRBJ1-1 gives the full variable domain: KAGVTQTPRYLIKTRGQQVTLSCSPISGHRSVSWYQQTPGQGLQFLFEYFSETQRNKGNFPGRFSGRQFSNSRSEMNVSTLELGDSALYLCASSAWTDTEAFFGQGTRLTVV.

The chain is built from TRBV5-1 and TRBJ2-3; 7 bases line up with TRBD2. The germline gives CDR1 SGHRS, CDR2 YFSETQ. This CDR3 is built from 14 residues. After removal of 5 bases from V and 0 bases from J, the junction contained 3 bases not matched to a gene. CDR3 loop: CASSKLASTDTQYF. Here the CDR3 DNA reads TGCGCCAGCAGTAAACTAGCGAGCACAGATACGCAGTATTTT.

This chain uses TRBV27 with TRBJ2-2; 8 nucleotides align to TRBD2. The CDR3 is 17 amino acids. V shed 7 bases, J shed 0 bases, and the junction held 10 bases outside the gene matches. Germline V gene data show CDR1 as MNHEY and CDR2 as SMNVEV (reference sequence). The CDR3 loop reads CASTPGLGQANTGELFF. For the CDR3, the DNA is TGTGCCAGCACCCCGGGACTAGGACAAGCGAACACCGGGGAGCTGTTTTTT.

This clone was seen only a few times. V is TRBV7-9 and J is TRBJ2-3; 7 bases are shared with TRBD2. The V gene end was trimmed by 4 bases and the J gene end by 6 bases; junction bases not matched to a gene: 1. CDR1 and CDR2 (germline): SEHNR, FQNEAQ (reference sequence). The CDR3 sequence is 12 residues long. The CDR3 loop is CASSSLADTQYF. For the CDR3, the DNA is TGTGCCAGCAGCTCACTAGCGGATACGCAGTATTTT.

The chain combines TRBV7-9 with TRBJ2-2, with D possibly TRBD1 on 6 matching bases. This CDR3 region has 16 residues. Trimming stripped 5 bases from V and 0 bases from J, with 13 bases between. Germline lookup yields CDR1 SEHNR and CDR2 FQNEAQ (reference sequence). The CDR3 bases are TGTGCCAGCAGCCCGGACAGAGTTTCGAACACCGGGGAGCTGTTTTTT. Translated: CASSPDRVSNTGELFF.

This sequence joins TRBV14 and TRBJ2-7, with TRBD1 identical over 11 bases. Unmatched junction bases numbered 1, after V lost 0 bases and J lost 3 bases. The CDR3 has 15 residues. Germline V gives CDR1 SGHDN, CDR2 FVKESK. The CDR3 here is CASSQEGTGGYEQYF. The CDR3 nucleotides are TGTGCCAGCAGCCAAGAAGGGACAGGGGGCTACGAGCAGTACTTC.

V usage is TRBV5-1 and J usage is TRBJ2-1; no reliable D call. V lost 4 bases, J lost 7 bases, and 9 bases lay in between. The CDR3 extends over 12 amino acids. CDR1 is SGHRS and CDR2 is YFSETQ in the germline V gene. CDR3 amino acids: CASSLLTNEQFF. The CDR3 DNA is TGCGCCAGCAGCCTGTTGACAAATGAGCAGTTCTTC.

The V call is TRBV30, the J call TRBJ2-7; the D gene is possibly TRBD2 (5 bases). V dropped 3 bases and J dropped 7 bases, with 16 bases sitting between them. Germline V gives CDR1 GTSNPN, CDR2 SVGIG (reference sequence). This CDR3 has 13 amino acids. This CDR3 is CAWRDSPEGEQYF. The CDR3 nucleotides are TGTGCCTGGAGGGACTCACCTGAAGGGGAGCAGTACTTC.

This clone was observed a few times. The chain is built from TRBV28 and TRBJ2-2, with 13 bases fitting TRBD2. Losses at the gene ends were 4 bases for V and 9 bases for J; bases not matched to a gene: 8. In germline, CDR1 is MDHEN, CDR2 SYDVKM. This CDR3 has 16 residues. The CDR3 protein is CASSSQGLAGIWELFF. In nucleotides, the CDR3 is TGTGCCAGCAGTTCCCAGGGACTAGCGGGAATCTGGGAGCTGTTTTTT.

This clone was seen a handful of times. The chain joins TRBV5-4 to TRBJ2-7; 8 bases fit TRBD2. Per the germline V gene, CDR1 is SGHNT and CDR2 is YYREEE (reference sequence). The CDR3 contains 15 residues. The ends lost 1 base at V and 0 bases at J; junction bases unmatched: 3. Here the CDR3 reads CASSLLAGYSYEQYF. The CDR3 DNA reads TGTGCCAGCAGCTTGCTAGCGGGTTACTCCTACGAGCAGTACTTC.

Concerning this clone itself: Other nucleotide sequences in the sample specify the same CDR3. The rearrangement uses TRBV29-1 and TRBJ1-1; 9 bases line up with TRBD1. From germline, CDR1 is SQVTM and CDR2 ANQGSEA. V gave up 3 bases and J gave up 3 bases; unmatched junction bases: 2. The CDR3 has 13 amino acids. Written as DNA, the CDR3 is TGCAGCGTTGAGGGACAGGGCGACACTGAAGCTTTCTTT. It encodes CSVEGQGDTEAFF.

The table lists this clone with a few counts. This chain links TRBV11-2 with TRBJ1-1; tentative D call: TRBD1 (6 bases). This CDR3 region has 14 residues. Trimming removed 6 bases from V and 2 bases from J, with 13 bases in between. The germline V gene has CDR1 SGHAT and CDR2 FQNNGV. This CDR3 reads CASRDLDSNTEAFF. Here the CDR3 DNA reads TGTGCCAGCAGAGACTTGGACAGTAACACTGAAGCTTTCTTT.

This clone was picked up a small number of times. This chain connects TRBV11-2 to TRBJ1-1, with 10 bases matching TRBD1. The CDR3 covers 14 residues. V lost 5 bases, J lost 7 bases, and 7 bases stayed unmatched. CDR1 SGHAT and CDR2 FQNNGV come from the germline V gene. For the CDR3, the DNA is TGTGCCAGCAGCCCGCGGGGACAGGGGCTTGAAGCTTTCTTT. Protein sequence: CASSPRGQGLEAFF.

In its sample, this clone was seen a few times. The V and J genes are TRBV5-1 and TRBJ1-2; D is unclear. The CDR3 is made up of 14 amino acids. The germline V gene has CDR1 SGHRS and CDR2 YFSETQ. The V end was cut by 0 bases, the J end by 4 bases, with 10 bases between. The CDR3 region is CASSLDISRYGYTF. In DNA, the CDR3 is TGCGCCAGCAGCTTGGACATCAGTCGCTATGGCTACACCTTC.

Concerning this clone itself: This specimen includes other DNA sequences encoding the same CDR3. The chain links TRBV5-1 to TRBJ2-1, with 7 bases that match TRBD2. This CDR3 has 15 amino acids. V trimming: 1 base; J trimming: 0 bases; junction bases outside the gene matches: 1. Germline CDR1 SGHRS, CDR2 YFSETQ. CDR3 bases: TGCGCCAGCAGCTTGACTAGCGCCTCCTACAATGAGCAGTTCTTC. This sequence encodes CASSLTSASYNEQFF.